This T cell receptor beta chain was recorded in a study of cytomegalovirus exposure and HLA in healthy donors. Findings and limits, study-wide: Analysis performed later found roughly 17,000 TCR beta sequences associated with HLA alleles at 0.05 false discovery rate. A link between a missense DCLRE1C variant and TCR beta V- and J-gene trimming emerged from a later analysis. Fewer N-insertions (relative to the approximately 700-donor mean) were reportedly seen in an Asian-associated ancestry cluster in a later analysis.

A word on this clone: The antigen remains undetermined.

PCR amplification relied on 60 Vbeta primers (plus 13 Jbeta primers). Profiled with immunoSEQ multiplex PCR; TCRdb holds only in-frame clones, not every one. The sample includes over 150,000 clones, under 85% of them seen just once. The germline V gene has CDR1 GTSNPN and CDR2 SVGIG (reference sequence). The V segment lost 0 bases and the J segment 6 bases; nucleotides outside the gene matches: 10. The CDR3 has 16 residues. Sequenced input: PBMCs. The rearrangement uses TRBV30 and TRBJ1-3, with TRBD1 matching 8 bases. The TCR comes from a male donor in good health and CMV-seronegative. Here the CDR3 reads CAWSVLGQVKENTIYF. CDR3 in DNA: TGTGCCTGGAGTGTTTTGGGACAGGTGAAAGAAAACACCATATATTTT.